The clone carrying this T cell receptor (beta chain) was detected only a few times. Its antigen remains unidentified. After constant-region reverse-primer amplification, full-length variable regions underwent semi-nested PCR with Nested Universal Primer A. TCRdb used MiXCR to reprocess the 5' RACE reads, holding one entry per CDR3 protein. The sample carries tens of thousands of distinct CDR3 sequences, approximately 23% recorded once. Regarding the study as a whole: Greatest tumor Treg TCR overlap was with tumor naive CD4+ cells. The larger-cohort validation was restricted to a single TCR beta V-J rearrangement rather than whole repertoires. Tumor memory CD4+ T cell TCR gene usage clustered with blood and lymph node memory CD4+ cells and lymph node naive CD4+ cells.

Germline assignment: CDR1 LGHDT and CDR2 YNNKEL (reference sequence). The CDR3 has 11 residues. The V end was cut by 1 base, the J end by 10 bases, with 7 bases between. Sequenced: memory CD4+ T cells sorted from a lymph node. The subset was: memory CD4+ T cells, CD4+CD45RO+CD25-. The TCR comes from a female donor with breast cancer. The chain carries TRBV3-1 and TRBJ1-1; tentatively, D is TRBD1 (5 bases). The CDR3 region has the DNA TGTGCCAGCAGCCAAGGGGGCAGAGCTTTCTTT. It codes for CASSQGGRAFF.